The present T cell receptor beta chain was sequenced within a study of shared clonotypes between healthy human individuals. The genomic DNA of each subset was split evenly across several immunoSEQ plates. Study processing details: Filtering of immunoSEQ junctional sequences could not match full-length read filtering. Profiled with immunoSEQ multiplex PCR; TCRdb holds only in-frame clones, not every one. The V and J calls and clone size come from that table; D and trimming were worked out from the DNA. The repertoire holds 110,000 or so clones, under 70% seen once, with roughly 24% in the top ten. Findings and limits, study-wide: Sequencing of the sorted subsets was shown by rarefaction to be incomplete despite large depth.

In the case of this clone: Antigen specificity is unknown.

Germline values: CDR1 SGHDT, CDR2 YYEEEE. The V end was cut by 0 bases, the J end by 1 base, with 11 bases between. The CDR3 runs 16 residues. This chain connects TRBV5-6 to TRBJ2-1; D not certain. The sequencing input was memory CD8+ T cells sorted from blood. Noted subset: CD45RO+ cells pooled with CCR7-negative TemRA cells. The TCR originated in a woman aged 25 to 39 in good health. The CDR3 DNA follows: TGTGCCAGCAGCTTGGACAGACTGACTTCCTACAATGAGCAGTTCTTC. It yields the protein CASSLDRLTSYNEQFF.